This section outlines one T cell receptor (beta chain) sequence together with its context. This sample was taken from a study of human T cells and chemical hapten exposure. Germline CDR1 KGHSH, CDR2 LQKENI. V shed 0 bases, J shed 0 bases, and the junction held 6 bases outside the gene matches. This CDR3 contains 18 residues. Time point indicated: pre-sensitization, week 0. Treatment described: therapeutic diphenylcyclopropenone sensitization with weekly scalp DPC. TCRdb processed the RACE reads anew with MiXCR; each CDR3 protein has one entry. The table records approximately 400,000 distinct CDR3 sequences, 5.1% of them present only once.

The genes are TRBV18 and TRBJ2-7; 12 bases match TRBD1. This TCR was recovered from a woman aged 50 to 60 with alopecia areata. Some clones in this sample may be carry-over from other donors' samples. The starting material was whole blood, obtained in connection with sensitization to the hapten diphenylcyclopropenone (DPC). CDR3 loop: CASSPPGTGGFLSYEQYF. The CDR3 coding sequence is TGTGCCAGCTCACCACCCGGGACAGGGGGCTTCCTCTCCTACGAGCAGTACTTC.